This TCR beta chain emerged from a study of T cell repertoires in cytomegalovirus infection (dated by TCRdb to the late 2010s). Context from the whole study: The peptide stimulations were aimed at well-studied HLA-B-restricted epitopes as well as recently identified HLA-C-restricted CMV epitopes, whose presentation resists viral immunomodulation. Donor HLA type was relevant to the analysis, as public TCR beta signatures indicated carriage of CMV infection together with the matching HLA type.

Points the paper makes about the study in general: In both this cohort and an independent roughly 330-donor cohort, the cumulative frequency of public TCR beta family members distinguished carriers of CMV infection plus the relevant HLA type. The ex vivo response was dominated by HLA-C-restricted CMV-specific TCR beta clonotypes, which also provided the single most frequent clonotype in two of eight donors.

Sample treatment or condition, as interpreted from the label and publication: in vitro stimulation with specific CMV peptide epitopes to enrich CMV-specific T cells. Sequencing instrument: Illumina HiSeq 1500. TCRdb handled the public reads itself, with Q25 trimming in fastp and clone calling in MiXCR, and kept productive beta chains. Every distinct CDR3 protein forms one entry, paired with its most common genes and DNA. The sample includes approximately 300,000 distinct CDR3 sequences, with more than 20% observed a single time. 13% of the sample is taken by the ten largest. In regard to this clonotype: Its antigen remains undetermined. Qualities for individual bases were not recorded, and no much larger clone is one base off.

Trimming at the junction amounts to 1 base on V and 4 bases on J, and the germline ends lie 13 bases apart. Taken from cysteine to phenylalanine, the CDR3 has 15 residues. This entry keeps only the CDR3 DNA: 45 bases, framed from base 1. Based on the germline V gene (reference sequence), the CDR1 and CDR2 sequences are SEHNR and FQNEAQ. This clonotype was sampled from a human donor in good health (CMV status not recorded). Some clones in this sample may be carry-over from other donors' samples. The rearrangement joined TRBV7-9 to TRBJ1-2; the D gene identity is not certain. The starting material was cultured PBMCs, obtained from culture after CMV antigen stimulation. The sequenced DNA: TGTGCCAGCAGCTTAGTCGGGCGGCCATTCTATGGCTACACCTTC. Its translation reads: CASSLVGRPFYGYTF.